The clone carrying this T cell receptor beta chain was detected once. What it binds is unknown. The data originate from a study of T cell responses to AZD1222 COVID-19 vaccine. Study-wide findings and caveats: Scientists sampled the repertoires only once the peak T cell response had passed. The study reported that nearly half of spike-specific TCRs target unmutated variant regions. Mapped onto spike, vaccine-associated CD4 TCRs spanned it and were dominant at 160-218 and 743-854.

Sequencing used immunoSEQ multiplex PCR; TCRdb keeps in-frame clones, though not all of them. The top ten hold less than 8.5% of the sample, which has fewer than 90,000 clones, almost 90% seen once. Germline V lookup: CDR1 SGHRS, CDR2 YFSETQ. The CDR3 spans 14 residues. V shed 4 bases and J shed 0 bases, with 8 bases lying between them. This chain links TRBV5-1 with TRBJ1-3, with unresolved D. This TCR came from an adult who received the AZD1222 COVID-19 vaccine. Source: peripheral blood, taken 28 days after the second AZD1222 dose. In DNA form, the CDR3 reads TGCGCCAGCAGCGGGGATTACTCTGGAAACACCATATATTTT. This sequence encodes CASSGDYSGNTIYF. Together with reference TRBV5-1 and TRBJ1-3, the CDR3 gives the full variable domain: KAGVTQTPRYLIKTRGQQVTLSCSPISGHRSVSWYQQTPGQGLQFLFEYFSETQRNKGNFPGRFSGRQFSNSRSEMNVSTLELGDSALYLCASSGDYSGNTIYFGEGSWLTVV.